A selection of T cell receptor beta chains follows, all from one sample in a study of OX40 agonist ivuxolimab in advanced cancers. Profiling relied on immunoSEQ multiplex PCR, and the TCRdb table lists in-frame clones only, not all of them. The data contain approximately 69,000 clones, around 94% of them singletons. The sample in question was CD4+ or CD8+ T cells sorted from blood, obtained in a trial of the OX40 agonist ivuxolimab. Receptors originate from an adult with an advanced solid tumor such as melanoma, head and neck, liver or kidney cancer. Each CDR3 is given with its conserved first and last residue. Fields, in order: clone size, J gene, V gene, D gene, CDR3 DNA, CDR3 protein. D genes are given only for firm matches. Expanded clones get a size class; other rows say once, few or many, or leave the size out.

clone size: .; J gene: TRBJ2-7; V gene: TRBV6-5; D gene: .; CDR3 DNA: TGTGCCAGCAGTATCCCCACTACGTGGGGTTTCGAGCAGTACTTC; CDR3 protein: CASSIPTTWGFEQYF
clone size: .; J gene: TRBJ2-7; V gene: TRBV4-3; D gene: .; CDR3 DNA: TGCGCCAGCAGCCAGGGGGACCTAAGATCCTACGAGCAGTACTTC; CDR3 protein: CASSQGDLRSYEQYF
clone size: .; J gene: TRBJ1-2; V gene: TRBV28; D gene: TRBD1; CDR3 DNA: TGTGCCAGCTATAATTTCGGGACAGGGCCCAATGGCTACACCTTC; CDR3 protein: CASYNFGTGPNGYTF
clone size: .; J gene: TRBJ1-2; V gene: TRBV7-9; D gene: .; CDR3 DNA: TGTGCCAGCAGCACAATTACAGGAACACTTACCCCCCTCTATGGCTACACCTTC; CDR3 protein: CASSTITGTLTPLYGYTF
clone size: .; J gene: TRBJ1-2; V gene: TRBV7-8; D gene: .; CDR3 DNA: TGTGCCAGCAGCTTGGGGTCCCAGGGACTCTACACCTTC; CDR3 protein: CASSLGSQGLYTF
clone size: .; J gene: TRBJ2-7; V gene: TRBV29-1; D gene: .; CDR3 DNA: TGCAGCGTTTTTAGTTTTGAGGTTGGGGTGTATACTGACGAGCAGTACTTC; CDR3 protein: CSVFSFEVGVYTDEQYF
clone size: few; J gene: TRBJ1-1; V gene: TRBV25-1; D gene: .; CDR3 DNA: TGTGCCAGCAGACCCGGGAGCACTGAAGCTTTCTTT; CDR3 protein: CASRPGSTEAFF
clone size: .; J gene: TRBJ2-7; V gene: TRBV7-9; D gene: TRBD2; CDR3 DNA: TGTGCCAGCAGCCGGGGACTAGCGGGAGGGTATGTGGGCGAGCAGTACTTC; CDR3 protein: CASSRGLAGGYVGEQYF
clone size: .; J gene: TRBJ2-1; V gene: TRBV10-1; D gene: TRBD2; CDR3 DNA: TGCGCCAGCAGTGGGTCTAGCGGGTTTAGCTCCTACAATGAGCAGTTCTTC; CDR3 protein: CASSGSSGFSSYNEQFF
clone size: .; J gene: TRBJ2-5; V gene: TRBV4-3; D gene: TRBD1; CDR3 DNA: TGCGCCAGCAGCCAAGATCCCTCCCGGGACAGGGGGCCGATAGAGACCCAGTACTTC; CDR3 protein: CASSQDPSRDRGPIETQYF
clone size: .; J gene: TRBJ1-2; V gene: TRBV29-1; D gene: .; CDR3 DNA: TGCAGCGTTGTTGCGGGGCTGCTCGTAGGAAACTATGGCTACACCTTC; CDR3 protein: CSVVAGLLVGNYGYTF
clone size: once; J gene: TRBJ2-1; V gene: TRBV28; D gene: .; CDR3 DNA: TGTGCCAGCAGTTTGGGGGGAGCGACTGAGCAGTTCTTC; CDR3 protein: CASSLGGATEQFF
clone size: .; J gene: TRBJ2-1; V gene: TRBV9; D gene: TRBD2; CDR3 DNA: TGTGCCAGCAGCGTAGTTCCGGGAGGGCCGGGCAATGAGCAGTTCTTC; CDR3 protein: CASSVVPGGPGNEQFF
clone size: .; J gene: TRBJ2-6; V gene: TRBV7-6; D gene: .; CDR3 DNA: TGTGCCAGCAGCTCACCGGGGGCCAACGTCCTGACTTTC; CDR3 protein: CASSSPGANVLTF
clone size: .; J gene: TRBJ2-1; V gene: TRBV28; D gene: .; CDR3 DNA: TGTGCCAGCCAACCGGGACCCTCCTACAATGAGCAGTTCTTC; CDR3 protein: CASQPGPSYNEQFF
clone size: .; J gene: TRBJ2-7; V gene: TRBV29-1; D gene: .; CDR3 DNA: TGCAGCGTTGAAGAGCTGAGGCAGGGCGAGTACTTC; CDR3 protein: CSVEELRQGEYF
clone size: .; J gene: TRBJ2-7; V gene: TRBV5-6; D gene: .; CDR3 DNA: TGTGCCAGCAGCTTGGCCGACCGGGACATCTACGAGCAGTACTTC; CDR3 protein: CASSLADRDIYEQYF
clone size: few; J gene: TRBJ1-5; V gene: TRBV27; D gene: TRBD1; CDR3 DNA: TGTGCCAGCAGCCTTGGACAGGAAGGCCAGCCCCAGCATTTT; CDR3 protein: CASSLGQEGQPQHF
clone size: .; J gene: TRBJ2-2; V gene: TRBV15; D gene: TRBD1; CDR3 DNA: TGTGCCACCAGCTCCGCGGGACAGGGTAACACCGGGGAGCTGTTTTTT; CDR3 protein: CATSSAGQGNTGELFF
clone size: .; J gene: TRBJ1-1; V gene: TRBV5-4; D gene: .; CDR3 DNA: TGTGCCAGCAGCTCCCCCGGGTGGGGAGTGAACACTGAAGCTTTCTTT; CDR3 protein: CASSSPGWGVNTEAFF
clone size: few; J gene: TRBJ1-1; V gene: TRBV16; D gene: .; CDR3 DNA: TGTGCCAGCAGCCGTCACTGGGAGGTAGATTTTGGAGCTTTCTTT; CDR3 protein: CASSRHWEVDFGAFF
clone size: .; J gene: TRBJ2-3; V gene: TRBV4-3; D gene: .; CDR3 DNA: TGCGCCGGCAGCCAAGACGGGCGAGCTGAGGCAGATACGCAGTATTTT; CDR3 protein: CAGSQDGRAEADTQYF
clone size: .; J gene: TRBJ2-3; V gene: TRBV7-6; D gene: .; CDR3 DNA: TGTGCCAGCAGCTTAGGAGTTGACACAGATACGCAGTATTTT; CDR3 protein: CASSLGVDTDTQYF
clone size: .; J gene: TRBJ2-5; V gene: TRBV13; D gene: .; CDR3 DNA: TGTGCCAGCAGACAGTCGACCCGGCAGGAGGAAGAGACCCAGTACTTC; CDR3 protein: CASRQSTRQEEETQYF